This T cell receptor (beta chain) was retrieved from a study of cytomegalovirus exposure and HLA in healthy donors. Primers for the PCR totalled 60 Vbeta and 13 Jbeta. The repertoire was sequenced with immunoSEQ multiplex PCR; TCRdb's copy has only in-frame clones and lacks some. The sample lists 250,000 to 350,000 clones, approximately 80% occurring once. This clone was counted between two and nine times. What it binds is unknown. Overall study results and limits: For most subjects, TCR beta sequences were reported to predict HLA-A and HLA-B alleles with accuracy. Another analysis was done later, and it associated 15,000 to 20,000 TCR beta sequences with HLA alleles at 0.05 false discovery rate. Most TCR sequences were uncommon, yet certain public TCRs appeared in many donors.

What was sequenced was PBMCs. The sequence was obtained from a girl aged 2-10 years in good health and CMV-seronegative.

CDR3 sequence reads: CSARDQGEQFF. The DNA of the CDR3 is TGCAGTGCTAGAGATCAGGGTGAGCAGTTCTTC. The chain links TRBV20-1 to TRBJ2-1, with TRBD1 as a possible D gene (5 bases). Germline V lookup: CDR1 DFQATT, CDR2 SNEGSKA (reference sequence). Trimming took off 0 bases at V and 9 bases at J, with 6 bases between the two ends. This CDR3 has 11 residues.